Here is one T cell receptor (beta chain) with its context. Which antigen it targets is not known. The record has no base qualities; no much larger clone is one base away. This sample was included in a study of OX40 agonist ivuxolimab in advanced cancers. Describing the broader study: Ivuxolimab was an agonistic, fully human IgG2 monoclonal antibody directed against OX40 (CD134), a costimulatory receptor. The paper describes the monotherapy dose-escalation part (N ≈ 52 patients) of the phase I trial of ivuxolimab. Intravenous ivuxolimab was administered to patients every 2 weeks at six dose levels: 0.01, 0.1, 0.3, 1.5, 3 and 10 mg/kg. Peripheral TCRbeta sequencing was intended to test whether TCR sequence diversity was altered and clonal T-cell expansion was caused by ivuxolimab. Patients were allowed to have had prior anti-PD-1, anti-PD-L1 or anti-CTLA-4 therapy, and 30% to 40% of the dose-escalation patients had been treated with checkpoint inhibitors. Among the approximately 54 dose-escalation patients, some 19 had hepatocellular carcinoma, 15 melanoma, 9 renal cell carcinoma and 9 head and neck cancer. Three dose-escalation patients achieved partial responses, one with hepatocellular carcinoma and two with cutaneous melanoma. In the dose-escalation cohort, 70% to 85% of patients were male, and the mean age was 60 years with a range of about 23 to 79. Study-level results and caveats: At doses of 0.1 to 3.0 mg/kg, clonal expansion of both CD4+ and CD8+ blood T cells was observed from baseline to week 6. The antigen specificity of the clonally expanded peripheral T cells was not determined. After ivuxolimab, CD8+ T cells had more expanded clones than CD4+ T cells on average. Low levels of normalized T-cell clonal expansion were also seen in some patients who did not respond. In partial responders in the 0.1-3.0 mg/kg groups, normalized peripheral clonal expansion was found to be among the lowest, especially among CD8+ T cells.

Patients with a history of autoimmune disease or receiving systemic immunosuppression were excluded from the trial. Peripheral blood for TCR sequencing was collected from all dose cohorts at baseline, on cycle 4 day 1, and on cycle 7 day 1. Samples came from an open-label, multicenter, first-in-human phase I dose-escalation trial of ivuxolimab. The trial enrolled adults with locally advanced or metastatic head and neck squamous cell, hepatocellular, melanoma or renal cell carcinoma. Before TCR sequencing, CD4+ T cells and CD8+ T cells were sorted from peripheral blood as separate populations. Trimming removed 3 bases from V and 6 bases from J, leaving 6 bases between the germline ends. From the cysteine through the phenylalanine, the CDR3 covers 12 amino acids. Solely the CDR3 DNA is kept, with 36 bases framed from the first base. CDR1 SGHTA and CDR2 FQGNSA are derived from the germline V gene. To sequence the TCRbeta CDR3 region, genomic DNA was isolated from the sorted cells. TCRbeta CDR3 regions were sequenced using the immunoSEQ Assay. TCRdb limited this immuneACCESS table to in-frame rearrangements with V and J called. A share of clones is missing; checked studies link under half to unresolved V genes, and the rest is unexplained. The sample table contains fewer than 100,000 clones; only one count was recorded for approximately 80% of them. Approximately 0.44% of the sample is taken by the ten largest.

The chain couples TRBV7-2 to TRBJ2-1; the D gene identity is not certain. The origin of this receptor is an adult with an advanced solid tumor such as melanoma, head and neck, liver or kidney cancer. Material: CD4+ or CD8+ T cells sorted from blood, obtained in a trial of the OX40 agonist ivuxolimab. The CDR3 region reads CASSFVSNEQFF. The DNA sequence is TGTGCCAGCAGCTTTGTTTCCAATGAGCAGTTCTTC.